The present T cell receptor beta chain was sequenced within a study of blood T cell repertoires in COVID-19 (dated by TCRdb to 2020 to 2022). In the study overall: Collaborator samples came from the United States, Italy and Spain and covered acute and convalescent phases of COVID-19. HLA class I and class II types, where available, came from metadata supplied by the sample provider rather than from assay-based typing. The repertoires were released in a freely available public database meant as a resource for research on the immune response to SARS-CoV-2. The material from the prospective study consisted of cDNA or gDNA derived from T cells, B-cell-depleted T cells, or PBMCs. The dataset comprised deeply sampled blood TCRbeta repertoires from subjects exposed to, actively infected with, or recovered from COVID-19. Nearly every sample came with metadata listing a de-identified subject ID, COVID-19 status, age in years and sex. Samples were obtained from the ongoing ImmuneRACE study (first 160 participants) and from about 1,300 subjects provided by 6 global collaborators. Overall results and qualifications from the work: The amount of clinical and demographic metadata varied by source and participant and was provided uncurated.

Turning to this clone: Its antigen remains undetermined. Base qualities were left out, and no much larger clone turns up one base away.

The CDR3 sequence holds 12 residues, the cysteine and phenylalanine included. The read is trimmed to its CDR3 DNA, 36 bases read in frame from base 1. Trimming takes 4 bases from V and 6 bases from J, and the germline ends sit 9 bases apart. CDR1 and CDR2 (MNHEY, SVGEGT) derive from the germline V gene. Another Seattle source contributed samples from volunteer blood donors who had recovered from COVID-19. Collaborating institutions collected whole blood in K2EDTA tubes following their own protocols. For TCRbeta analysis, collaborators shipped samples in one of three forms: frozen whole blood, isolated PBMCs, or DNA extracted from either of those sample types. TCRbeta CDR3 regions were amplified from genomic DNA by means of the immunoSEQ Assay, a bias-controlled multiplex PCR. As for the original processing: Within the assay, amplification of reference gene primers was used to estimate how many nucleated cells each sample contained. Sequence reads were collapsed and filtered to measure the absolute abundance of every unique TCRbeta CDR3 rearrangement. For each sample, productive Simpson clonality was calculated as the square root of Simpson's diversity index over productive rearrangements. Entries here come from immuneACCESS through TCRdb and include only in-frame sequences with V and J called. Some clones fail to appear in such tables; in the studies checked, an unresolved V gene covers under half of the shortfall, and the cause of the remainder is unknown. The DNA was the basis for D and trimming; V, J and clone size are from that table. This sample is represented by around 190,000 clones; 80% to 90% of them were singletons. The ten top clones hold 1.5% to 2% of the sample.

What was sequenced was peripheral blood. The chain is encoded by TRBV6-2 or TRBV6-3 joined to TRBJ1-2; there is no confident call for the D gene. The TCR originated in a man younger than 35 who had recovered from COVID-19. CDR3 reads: CASSWRDNGYTF. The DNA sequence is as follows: TGTGCCAGCAGTTGGCGGGATAATGGCTACACCTTC.